Sequencing of this T cell receptor (beta chain) was carried out in a study of spatial heterogeneity in lung cancer. CDR1 and CDR2 (germline): SNHLY, FYNNEI. There are 14 residues in the CDR3. V shed 4 bases and J 9 bases; nucleotides not matched to a gene: 4. Using its own MiXCR run on the 5' RACE reads, TCRdb lists one record per CDR3 protein. Of approximately 40,000 distinct CDR3 sequences in the sample, approximately 14% were seen once. Documented time point: sample taken at primary tumor resection. This TCR derives from a male donor with early-stage non-small cell lung cancer. The chain joins TRBV2 to TRBJ2-1, with 12 bases aligning to TRBD2. The input for sequencing was PBMCs, taken at surgery. CDR3 DNA: TGTGCCAGCAGTGGACTAGCGGGGGAGGTTGAGCAGTTCTTC. Translation: CASSGLAGEVEQFF.